The following is a T cell receptor beta chain sequence with its context. The sample comes from a study of T cell changes during pregnancy in multiple sclerosis. The CDR3 length is 14 residues. V gave up 4 bases and J gave up 6 bases; unmatched junction bases: 5. CDR1 LNHDA and CDR2 SQIVND come from the germline V gene (reference sequence). The method was immunoSEQ multiplex PCR; TCRdb's version includes in-frame clones alone and lacks a portion of them. The table lists some 40,000 clones, roughly 90% of them singletons. The specimen comprised CD4+ T cells from peripheral blood mononuclear cells, sampled before pregnancy. The chain recombines TRBV19 with TRBJ1-4; 7 bases agree with TRBD1. The source is a female donor with multiple sclerosis, enrolled in a pregnancy study. CDR3 residues: CASSTGQDYEKLFF. As DNA, the CDR3 is TGTGCCAGTAGTACCGGACAGGACTATGAAAAACTGTTTTTT.